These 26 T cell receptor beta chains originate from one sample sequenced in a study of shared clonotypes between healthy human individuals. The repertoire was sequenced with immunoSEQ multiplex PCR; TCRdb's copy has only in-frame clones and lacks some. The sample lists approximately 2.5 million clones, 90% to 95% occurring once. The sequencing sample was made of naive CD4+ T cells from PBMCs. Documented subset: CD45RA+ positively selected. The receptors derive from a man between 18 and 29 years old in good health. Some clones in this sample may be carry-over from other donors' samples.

The CDR3 loop is CASSEVKGAWGTEAFF. The CDR3 nucleotides are TGTGCCAGCAGTGAAGTGAAGGGGGCATGGGGCACTGAAGCTTTCTTT. The rearrangement links TRBV2 to TRBJ1-1; 7 bases map to TRBD1. V was clipped by 1 base and J by 4 bases; unmatched bases: 9. This CDR3 has 16 residues. Per germline, CDR1 SNHLY and CDR2 FYNNEI.

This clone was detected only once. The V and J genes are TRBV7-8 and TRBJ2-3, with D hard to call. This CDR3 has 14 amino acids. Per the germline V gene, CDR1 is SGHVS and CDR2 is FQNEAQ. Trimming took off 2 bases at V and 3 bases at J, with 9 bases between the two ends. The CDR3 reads CASSLSSTTDTQYF. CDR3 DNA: TGTGCCAGCAGCTTATCGTCGACTACAGATACGCAGTATTTT.

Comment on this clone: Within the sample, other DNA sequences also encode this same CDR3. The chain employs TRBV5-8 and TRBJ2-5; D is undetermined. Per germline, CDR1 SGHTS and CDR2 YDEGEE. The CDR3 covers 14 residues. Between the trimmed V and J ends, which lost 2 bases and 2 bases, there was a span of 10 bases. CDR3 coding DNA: TGTGCCAGCAGCTTAGAGGTTTCGCAAGAGACCCAGTACTTC. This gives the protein CASSLEVSQETQYF.

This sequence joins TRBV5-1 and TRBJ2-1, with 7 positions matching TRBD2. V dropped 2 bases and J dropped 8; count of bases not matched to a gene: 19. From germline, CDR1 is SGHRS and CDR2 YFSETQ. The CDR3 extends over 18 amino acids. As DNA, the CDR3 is TGCGCCAGCAGCTTTGGGCCGATCGGAAGCGGGATGCCTGATGAGCAGTTCTTC. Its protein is CASSFGPIGSGMPDEQFF. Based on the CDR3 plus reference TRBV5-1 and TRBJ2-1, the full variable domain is KAGVTQTPRYLIKTRGQQVTLSCSPISGHRSVSWYQQTPGQGLQFLFEYFSETQRNKGNFPGRFSGRQFSNSRSEMNVSTLELGDSALYLCASSFGPIGSGMPDEQFFGPGTRLTVL.

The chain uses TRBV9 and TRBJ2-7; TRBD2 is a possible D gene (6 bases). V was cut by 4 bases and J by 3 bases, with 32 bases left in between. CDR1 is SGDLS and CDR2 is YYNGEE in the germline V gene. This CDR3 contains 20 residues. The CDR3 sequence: CASSRGAGPGGGLRLYEQYF. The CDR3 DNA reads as TGTGCCAGCAGCAGAGGGGCAGGCCCCGGAGGAGGACTACGCCTCTACGAGCAGTACTTC.

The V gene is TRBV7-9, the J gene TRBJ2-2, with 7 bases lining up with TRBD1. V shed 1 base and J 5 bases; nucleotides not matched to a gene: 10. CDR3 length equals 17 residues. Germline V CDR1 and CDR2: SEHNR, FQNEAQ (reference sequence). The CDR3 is CASSLVGRQGFTGELFF. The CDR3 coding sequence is TGTGCCAGCAGCTTAGTTGGTAGACAGGGATTTACCGGGGAGCTGTTTTTT.

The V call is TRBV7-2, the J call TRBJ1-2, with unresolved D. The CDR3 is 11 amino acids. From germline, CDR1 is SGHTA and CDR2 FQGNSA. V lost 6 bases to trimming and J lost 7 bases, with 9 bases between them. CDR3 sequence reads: CASRAVGGYTF. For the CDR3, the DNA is TGTGCCAGCAGAGCCGTGGGTGGCTACACCTTC.

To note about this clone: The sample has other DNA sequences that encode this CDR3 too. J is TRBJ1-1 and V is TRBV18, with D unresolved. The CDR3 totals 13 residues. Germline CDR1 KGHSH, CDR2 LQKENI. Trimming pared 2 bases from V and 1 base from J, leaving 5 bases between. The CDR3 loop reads CASSPNKNTEAFF. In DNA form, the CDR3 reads TGTGCCAGCTCACCAAACAAGAACACTGAAGCTTTCTTT. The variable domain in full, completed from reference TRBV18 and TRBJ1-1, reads NAGVMQNPRHLVRRRGQEARLRCSPMKGHSHVYWYRQLPEEGLKFMVYLQKENIIDESGMPKERFSAEFPKEGPSILRIQQVVRGDSAAYFCASSPNKNTEAFFGQGTRLTVV.

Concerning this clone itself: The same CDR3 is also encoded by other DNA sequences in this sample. Here the CDR3 reads CASSVRGGADTQYF. In DNA form, the CDR3 reads TGTGCCAGCAGCGTAAGAGGTGGGGCAGATACGCAGTATTTT. J is TRBJ2-3 and V is TRBV9, with D uncertain. Germline lookup yields CDR1 SGDLS and CDR2 YYNGEE. Trimming removed 1 base from V and 4 bases from J, with 10 bases in between. The CDR3 has 14 residues.

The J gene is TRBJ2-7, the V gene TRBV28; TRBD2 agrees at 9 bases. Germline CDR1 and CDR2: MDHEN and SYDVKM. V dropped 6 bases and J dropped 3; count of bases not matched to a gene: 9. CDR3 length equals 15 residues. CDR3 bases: TGTGCCAGCAGGTTGACTAGCGGCGGGTTCTACGAGCAGTACTTC. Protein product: CASRLTSGGFYEQYF.

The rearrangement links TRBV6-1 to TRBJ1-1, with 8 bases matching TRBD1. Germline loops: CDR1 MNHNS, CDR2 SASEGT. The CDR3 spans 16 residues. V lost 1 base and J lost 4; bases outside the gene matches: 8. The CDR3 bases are TGTGCCAGCAGTGAAGTTCACAGGGGGAATTTCACTGAAGCTTTCTTT. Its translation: CASSEVHRGNFTEAFF.

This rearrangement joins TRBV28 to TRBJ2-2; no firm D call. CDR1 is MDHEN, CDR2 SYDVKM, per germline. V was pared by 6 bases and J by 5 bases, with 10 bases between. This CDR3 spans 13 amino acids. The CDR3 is CASRLGRTGELFF. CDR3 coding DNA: TGTGCCAGCAGATTAGGGCGTACCGGGGAGCTGTTTTTT. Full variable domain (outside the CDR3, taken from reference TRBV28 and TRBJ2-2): DVKVTQSSRYLVKRTGEKVFLECVQDMDHENMFWYRQDPGLGLRLIYFSYDVKMKEKGDIPEGYSVSREKKERFSLILESASTNQTSMYLCASRLGRTGELFFGEGSRLTVL.

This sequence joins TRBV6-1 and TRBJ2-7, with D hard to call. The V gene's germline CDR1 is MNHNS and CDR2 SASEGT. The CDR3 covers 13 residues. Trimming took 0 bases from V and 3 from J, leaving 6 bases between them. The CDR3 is CASSEAWVYEQYF. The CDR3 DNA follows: TGTGCCAGCAGTGAAGCGTGGGTCTACGAGCAGTACTTC.

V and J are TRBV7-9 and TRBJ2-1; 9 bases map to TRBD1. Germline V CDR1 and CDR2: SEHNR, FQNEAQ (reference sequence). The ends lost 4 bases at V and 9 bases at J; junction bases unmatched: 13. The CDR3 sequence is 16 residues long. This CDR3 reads CASSSGTGGESSEQFF. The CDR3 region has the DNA TGTGCCAGCAGCTCTGGAACAGGGGGCGAGAGTAGTGAGCAGTTCTTC.

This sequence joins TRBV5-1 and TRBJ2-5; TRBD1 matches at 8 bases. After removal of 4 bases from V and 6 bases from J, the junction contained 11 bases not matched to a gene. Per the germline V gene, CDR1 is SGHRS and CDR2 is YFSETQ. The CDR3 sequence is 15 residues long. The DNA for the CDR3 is TGCGCCAGCAGCAGACAGACAGGGGTCGAAAAGACCCAGTACTTC. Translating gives CASSRQTGVEKTQYF.

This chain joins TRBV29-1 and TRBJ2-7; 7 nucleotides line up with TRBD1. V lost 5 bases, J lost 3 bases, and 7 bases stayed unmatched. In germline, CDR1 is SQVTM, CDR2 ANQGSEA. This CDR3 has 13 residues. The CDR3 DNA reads TGCAGCGTTACCGGGACAGTCAACTACGAGCAGTACTTC. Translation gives CSVTGTVNYEQYF.

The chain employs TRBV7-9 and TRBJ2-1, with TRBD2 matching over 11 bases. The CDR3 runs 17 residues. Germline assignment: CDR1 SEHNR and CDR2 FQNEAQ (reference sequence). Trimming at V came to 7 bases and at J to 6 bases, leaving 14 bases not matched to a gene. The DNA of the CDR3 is TGTGCCAGCATCCTCTGGGCTAGCGGGAGGAAGGTCAATGAGCAGTTCTTC. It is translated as CASILWASGRKVNEQFF.

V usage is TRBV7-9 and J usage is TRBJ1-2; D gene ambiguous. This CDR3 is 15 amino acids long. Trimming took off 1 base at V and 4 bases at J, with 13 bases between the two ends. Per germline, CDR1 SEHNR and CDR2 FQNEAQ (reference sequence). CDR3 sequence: CASSLGNRPGYGYTF. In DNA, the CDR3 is TGTGCCAGCAGCTTAGGGAATCGGCCCGGCTATGGCTACACCTTC.

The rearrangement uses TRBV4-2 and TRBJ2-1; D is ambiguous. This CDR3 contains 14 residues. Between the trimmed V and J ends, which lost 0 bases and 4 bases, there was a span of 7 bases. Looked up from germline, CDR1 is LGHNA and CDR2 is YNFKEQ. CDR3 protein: CASSQDPRYNEQFF. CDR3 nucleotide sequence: TGTGCCAGCAGCCAAGATCCTAGATACAATGAGCAGTTCTTC.

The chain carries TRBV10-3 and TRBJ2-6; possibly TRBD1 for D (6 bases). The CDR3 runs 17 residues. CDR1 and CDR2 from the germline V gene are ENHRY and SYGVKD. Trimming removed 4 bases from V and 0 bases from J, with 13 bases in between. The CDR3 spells CAISVDRSYSGANVLTF. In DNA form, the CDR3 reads TGTGCCATCAGTGTTGACAGGTCCTACTCTGGGGCCAACGTCCTGACTTTC.

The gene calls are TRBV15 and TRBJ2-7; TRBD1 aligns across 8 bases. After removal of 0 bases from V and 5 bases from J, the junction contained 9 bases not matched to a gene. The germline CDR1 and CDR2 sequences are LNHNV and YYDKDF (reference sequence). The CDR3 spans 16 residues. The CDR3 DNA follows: TGTGCCACCAGCAGAGATCCTGCAGGGGGCCACGACGAGCAGTACTTC. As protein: CATSRDPAGGHDEQYF.

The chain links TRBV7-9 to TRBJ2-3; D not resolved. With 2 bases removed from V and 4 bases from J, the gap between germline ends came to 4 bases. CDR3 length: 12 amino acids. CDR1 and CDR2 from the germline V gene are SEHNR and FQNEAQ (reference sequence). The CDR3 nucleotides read TGTGCCAGCAGCTTACGGTCAGATACGCAGTATTTT. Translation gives CASSLRSDTQYF.

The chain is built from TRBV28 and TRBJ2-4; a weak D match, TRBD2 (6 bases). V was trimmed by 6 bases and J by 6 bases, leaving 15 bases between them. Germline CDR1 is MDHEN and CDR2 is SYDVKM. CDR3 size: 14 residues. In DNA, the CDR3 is TGTGCCAGCAGCACTAGCATTCAGGGAAACATTCAGTACTTC. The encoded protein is CASSTSIQGNIQYF.

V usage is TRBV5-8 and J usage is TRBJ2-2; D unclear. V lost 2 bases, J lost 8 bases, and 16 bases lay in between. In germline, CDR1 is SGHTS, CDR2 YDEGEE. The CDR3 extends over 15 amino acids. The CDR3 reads CASSLRFGRSGELFF. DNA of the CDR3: TGTGCCAGCAGCTTACGCTTTGGACGGTCAGGGGAGCTGTTTTTT.

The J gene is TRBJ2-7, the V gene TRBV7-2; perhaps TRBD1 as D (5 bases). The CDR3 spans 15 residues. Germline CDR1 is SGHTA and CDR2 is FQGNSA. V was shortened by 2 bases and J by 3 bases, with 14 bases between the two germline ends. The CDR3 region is CASSLRGQLDYEQYF. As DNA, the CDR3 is TGTGCCAGCAGCTTAAGGGGCCAGTTGGACTACGAGCAGTACTTC.

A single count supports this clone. The CDR3, as DNA: TGTGTAATCCGGGTCACAGATACGCAGTATTTT. As protein: CVIRVTDTQYF. This rearrangement joins TRBV6-1 to TRBJ2-3; D remains ambiguous. This CDR3 has 11 residues. CDR1 MNHNS and CDR2 SASEGT come from the germline V gene.